The sequence of this T cell receptor (beta chain) was determined in a study of T cells after yellow fever vaccination. Only a few counts were recorded for this clonotype. This CDR3 comprises 11 residues. The V gene's germline CDR1 is SEHNR and CDR2 FQNEAQ (reference sequence). V lost 7 bases and J 7 bases, leaving 10 bases between the germline ends. One entry per CDR3 protein, called by TCRdb with MiXCR from the 5' RACE reads. This table holds approximately 600,000 distinct CDR3 sequences, around an eighth found once. The receptor was isolated from a man aged 25 to 40 who received the YFV17D yellow fever vaccine. This chain uses TRBV7-9 with TRBJ1-1; D is ambiguous. Here the sequenced sample was PBMCs, taken on the day of the yellow fever booster vaccination. The CDR3 loop is CASTLGIEAFF. The CDR3 bases are TGTGCCAGCACCCTCGGGATTGAAGCTTTCTTT.